This TCR beta chain was recorded in a study of immune cell composition in non-small cell lung cancer. Overall study findings and caveats: Lung squamous cell carcinoma tumours had significantly higher top 10 clone scores and productive clonality than lung adenocarcinoma.

This CDR3 contains 13 residues. CDR1 is SGHTA, CDR2 FQGNSA, per germline. With 4 bases removed from V and 6 bases from J, the gap between germline ends came to 12 bases. This clone occurred a few times. What it binds is unknown. TCRdb's table, derived via immunoSEQ multiplex PCR, lists solely in-frame clones and lacks some. Of about 2,900 clones in the sample, around 80% were seen once. These data also formed part of another study, on CD4 T cells in lung cancer.

Sequencing input: lung tumor tissue. The chain is built from TRBV7-2 and TRBJ2-5; maybe TRBD2 (5 bases). This sequence was found in a human donor with non-small cell lung cancer. The CDR3 loop is CASSWTPLQTQYF. The DNA for the CDR3 is TGTGCCAGCAGCTGGACTCCATTACAGACCCAGTACTTC.